This entry lists 22 T cell receptor beta chains sequenced from one sample in a study of human T cells and chemical hapten exposure. From the RACE reads, TCRdb called clonotypes with MiXCR, one entry per CDR3 protein. The data contain 150,000 to 200,000 distinct CDR3 sequences, roughly 15% of them singletons. Time point reported: patch test 1, 2 weeks after DPC sensitization. The treatment here: therapeutic diphenylcyclopropenone sensitization with weekly scalp DPC. Sequences were derived from whole blood, sampled in connection with sensitization to the hapten diphenylcyclopropenone (DPC). The receptors shown here come from a woman younger than 45 with alopecia areata. Some clones in this sample may be carry-over from other donors' samples.

The chain joins TRBV18 to TRBJ2-1; D possibly corresponds to TRBD2 (6 bases). Germline V gene data show CDR1 as KGHSH and CDR2 as LQKENI. Trimming cost V 3 bases and J 0 bases, with 12 bases left between them. CDR3 length: 16 residues. This CDR3 is CASSPGGFSSYNEQFF. The CDR3 nucleotides read TGTGCCAGCTCACCGGGGGGTTTCAGCTCCTACAATGAGCAGTTCTTC.

This clonotype came up once. V is TRBV28 and J is TRBJ2-3; no clear D gene. V was trimmed by 6 bases and J by 3 bases, leaving 10 bases between them. The CDR3 consists of 13 residues. Germline loops: CDR1 MDHEN, CDR2 SYDVKM. CDR3: CASSPGPTDTQYF. CDR3 coding DNA: TGTGCCAGCAGCCCTGGCCCTACAGATACGCAGTATTTT. Drawing the rest from reference TRBV28 and TRBJ2-3, the complete variable domain is DVKVTQSSRYLVKRTGEKVFLECVQDMDHENMFWYRQDPGLGLRLIYFSYDVKMKEKGDIPEGYSVSREKKERFSLILESASTNQTSMYLCASSPGPTDTQYFGPGTRLTVL.

In its sample, this clonotype was seen a few times. The J gene is TRBJ1-2, the V gene TRBV12-5; 9 nucleotides match TRBD1. Germline V gene sequence: CDR1 LGHNT, CDR2 FRNRAP. After removal of 1 base from V and 5 bases from J, the junction contained 2 bases not matched to a gene. CDR3 length equals 14 residues. CDR3 DNA sequence: TGTGCTAGTGGTTTGGAAGGACAGGGGTATGGCTACACCTTC. Translation: CASGLEGQGYGYTF. Complete variable domain (other parts from reference TRBV12-5 and TRBJ1-2): DARVTQTPRHKVTEMGQEVTMRCQPILGHNTVFWYRQTMMQGLELLAYFRNRAPLDDSGMPKDRFSAEMPDATLATLKIQPSEPRDSAVYFCASGLEGQGYGYTFGSGTRLTVV.

Only a few counts were recorded for this clonotype. The rearrangement links TRBV13 to TRBJ1-2; maybe TRBD1 (5 bases). V lost 0 bases and J 0 bases, leaving 14 bases between the germline ends. CDR3 length: 17 residues. Germline V CDR1 and CDR2: PRHDT, FYEKMQ (reference sequence). The CDR3 protein is CASSLGSGQRPNYGYTF. In nucleotides, the CDR3 is TGTGCCAGCAGCTTAGGATCAGGGCAGCGACCTAACTATGGCTACACCTTC.

The chain carries TRBV24-1 and TRBJ2-3; 9 positions match TRBD1. J lost 3 bases, V lost 3 bases, and 3 bases had no gene match. This CDR3 has 15 amino acids. CDR1 and CDR2 from the germline V gene are KGHDR and SFDVKD. The CDR3 loop reads CATSDPGQGTDTQYF. The CDR3 coding sequence is TGTGCCACCAGTGATCCGGGACAGGGTACAGATACGCAGTATTTT.

This clonotype has just a few counts. The V call is TRBV10-3, the J call TRBJ2-1, with 7 bases fitting TRBD1. Germline-derived CDR1 and CDR2 are ENHRY and SYGVKD. The ends lost 4 bases at V and 4 bases at J; junction bases unmatched: 7. The CDR3 is 15 amino acids. The DNA for the CDR3 is TGTGCCATCAGTGGGGGGACAGCTAATTACAATGAGCAGTTCTTC. Its translation is CAISGGTANYNEQFF.

This clonotype was found many times. The chain recombines TRBV6-2 or TRBV6-3 with TRBJ1-5; no clear D. Germline CDR1 is MNHEY and CDR2 is SVGEGT. The CDR3 runs 13 residues. With 2 bases removed from V and 4 bases from J, the gap between germline ends came to 6 bases. The CDR3 protein is CASSYEPNQPQHF. The DNA for the CDR3 is TGTGCCAGCAGTTACGAACCGAATCAGCCCCAGCATTTT.

The chain combines TRBV12-3 or TRBV12-4 with TRBJ1-2; unclear D gene. CDR3 length: 13 residues. Trimming took off 3 bases at V and 3 bases at J, with 8 bases between the two ends. This CDR3 reads CASSFQVDYGYTF. CDR3 bases: TGTGCCAGCAGTTTTCAGGTGGACTATGGCTACACCTTC.

This clonotype was observed at least ten times. The gene calls are TRBV29-1 and TRBJ2-3, with a tentative D call TRBD2 (5 bases). CDR1 and CDR2 from the germline V gene are SQVTM and ANQGSEA. The CDR3 runs to 14 residues. Trimming removed 4 bases at V and 3 bases at J, with 14 bases between. DNA for the CDR3: TGCAGCGTTGCACGGGGAGCCCCAACAGATACGCAGTATTTT. It yields the protein CSVARGAPTDTQYF.

This clonotype was observed a few times. The chain uses TRBV14 and TRBJ2-7; D unresolved. V was pared by 3 bases and J by 6 bases, with 6 bases between. The length of the CDR3 is 11 residues. The germline V gene encodes CDR1 SGHDN and CDR2 FVKESK. Here the CDR3 DNA reads TGTGCCAGCAGCCACGTGGCCGAGCAGTACTTC. Encoded protein: CASSHVAEQYF.

The J gene is TRBJ1-6, the V gene TRBV2; D ambiguous. The CDR3 is 15 residues long. Per the germline V gene, CDR1 is SNHLY and CDR2 is FYNNEI. V dropped 3 bases and J dropped 5 bases, with 11 bases sitting between them. The chain's CDR3 is CASSEARRNNSPLHF. For the CDR3, the DNA is TGTGCCAGCAGTGAGGCGAGAAGGAATAATTCACCCCTCCACTTT.

This clonotype was seen only a few times. The chain uses TRBV2 and TRBJ1-2; TRBD1 matches at 8 bases. The CDR3 loop spans 14 amino acids. The V and J ends lost 5 bases and 4 bases, in that order; junction bases with no gene match: 6. CDR1 and CDR2 (germline): SNHLY, FYNNEI. For the CDR3, the DNA is TGTGCCAGCAGTCAGGGGGCGCGGGGCTATGGCTACACCTTC. Translation: CASSQGARGYGYTF. Full variable domain (rest looked up from reference TRBV2 and TRBJ1-2): EPEVTQTPSHQVTQMGQEVILRCVPISNHLYFYWYRQILGQKVEFLVSFYNNEISEKSEIFDDQFSVERPDGSNFTLKIRSTKLEDSAMYFCASSQGARGYGYTFGSGTRLTVV.

V gene TRBV9 combines with J gene TRBJ2-5; 8 bases fit TRBD2. In germline, CDR1 is SGDLS, CDR2 YYNGEE. J gave up 2 bases and V 3 bases, and 6 bases lay outside the gene matches. This CDR3 spans 15 amino acids. CDR3 region: CASSAVAGSQETQYF. The CDR3 DNA sequence: TGTGCCAGCAGCGCGGTAGCGGGGTCTCAAGAGACCCAGTACTTC.

The CDR3 here is CASSGTGFYGYTF. CDR3 DNA sequence: TGTGCCAGCAGTGGAACAGGTTTCTATGGCTACACCTTC. The V and J genes are TRBV28 and TRBJ1-2, with D perhaps matching TRBD1 (5 bases). Germline assignment: CDR1 MDHEN and CDR2 SYDVKM. V lost 5 bases to trimming and J lost 4 bases, with 11 bases between them. The CDR3 runs to 13 residues.

Many counts were recorded for this clonotype. This rearrangement joins TRBV11-3 to TRBJ2-3; 7 positions match TRBD2. Per germline, CDR1 SGHNT and CDR2 YENEEA. This CDR3 comprises 14 residues. V lost 3 bases, J lost 5 bases, and 5 bases stayed unmatched. Here the CDR3 DNA reads TGTGCCAGCAGCTTCGGACTAGGCGGAGATACGCAGTATTTT. Translated, it gives CASSFGLGGDTQYF.

Many counts were recorded for this clonotype. This chain uses TRBV3-1 with TRBJ1-3; TRBD1 might be the D (6 bases). This CDR3 is built from 15 residues. Per the germline V gene, CDR1 is LGHDT and CDR2 is YNNKEL (reference sequence). V was shortened by 3 bases and J by 2 bases, with 11 bases between the two germline ends. Here the CDR3 reads CASSHRGDPGNTIYF. The CDR3 DNA follows: TGTGCCAGCAGCCACAGGGGAGACCCTGGAAACACCATATATTTT.

In this sample, this clonotype turned up many times. The chain employs TRBV20-1 and TRBJ2-2, with D possibly TRBD2 on 6 matching bases. Trimming stripped 1 base from V and 0 bases from J, with 9 bases between. The germline gives CDR1 DFQATT, CDR2 SNEGSKA (reference sequence). The CDR3 is 15 amino acids. Written as DNA, the CDR3 is TGCAGTGCTAGAGTGGGAGGACCGAACACCGGGGAGCTGTTTTTT. Amino acids: CSARVGGPNTGELFF.

The table lists this clonotype with a few counts. The chain uses TRBV27 and TRBJ2-7, with D unclear. Trimming took 0 bases from V and 2 from J, leaving 5 bases between them. The V gene's germline CDR1 is MNHEY and CDR2 SMNVEV (reference sequence). The CDR3 is made up of 13 amino acids. The CDR3: CASSLSQPYEQYF. CDR3 sequence (DNA): TGTGCCAGCAGTTTATCGCAGCCCTACGAGCAGTACTTC.

A few counts support this clonotype. The chain recombines TRBV20-1 with TRBJ2-2; D not certain. Germline CDR1 reads DFQATT; CDR2 reads SNEGSKA (reference sequence). The CDR3 sequence is 13 residues long. V lost 0 bases, J lost 5 bases, and 7 bases lay in between. CDR3 nucleotide sequence: TGCAGTGCTAGAGACTATACTACCGGGGAGCTGTTTTTT. Translation gives CSARDYTTGELFF.

The table lists this clonotype with a few counts. This chain joins TRBV19 and TRBJ2-5; D uncertain. V lost 5 bases and J lost 1, with 14 bases in between. This CDR3 contains 15 residues. CDR1 is LNHDA, CDR2 SQIVND, per germline (reference sequence). The CDR3: CASSVRSSGQETQYF. The CDR3 DNA reads TGTGCCAGTAGTGTCAGGTCGTCGGGCCAAGAGACCCAGTACTTC.

This clonotype was counted between two and nine times. This chain links TRBV20-1 with TRBJ1-5; 8 nucleotides match TRBD1. Trimming took 6 bases from V and 4 from J; bases not matched to a gene: 8. The CDR3 covers 14 residues. CDR1 DFQATT and CDR2 SNEGSKA come from the germline V gene (reference sequence). CDR3 in DNA: TGCAGTGCAAACGGACAGGGAGCGAATCAGCCCCAGCATTTT. It is translated as CSANGQGANQPQHF.

The chain uses TRBV18 and TRBJ1-3, with D perhaps matching TRBD1 (5 bases). The germline V gene has CDR1 KGHSH and CDR2 LQKENI. This CDR3 comprises 17 residues. V gave up 0 bases and J gave up 0 bases, with 12 bases separating them. In DNA form, the CDR3 reads TGTGCCAGCTCACCACCGGAGCCGGGGACCTCTGGAAACACCATATATTTT. It yields the protein CASSPPEPGTSGNTIYF.